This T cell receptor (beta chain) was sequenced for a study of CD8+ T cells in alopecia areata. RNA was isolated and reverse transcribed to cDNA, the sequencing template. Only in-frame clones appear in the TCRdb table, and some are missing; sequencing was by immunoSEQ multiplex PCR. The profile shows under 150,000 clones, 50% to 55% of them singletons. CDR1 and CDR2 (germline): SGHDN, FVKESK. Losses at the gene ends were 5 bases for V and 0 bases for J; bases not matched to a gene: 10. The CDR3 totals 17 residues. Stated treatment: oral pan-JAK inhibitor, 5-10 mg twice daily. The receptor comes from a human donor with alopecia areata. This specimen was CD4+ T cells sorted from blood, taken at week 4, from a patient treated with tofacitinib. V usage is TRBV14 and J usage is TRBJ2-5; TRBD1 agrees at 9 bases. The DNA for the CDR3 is TGTGCCAGCAGCGGCCGGGACAGGGCTGCCTACCAAGAGACCCAGTACTTC. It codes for CASSGRDRAAYQETQYF.